Listed here are 2 T cell receptor beta chains from one sample, sequenced in a study of T cells in Graves' hyperthyroidism and ophthalmopathy. Researchers amplified the TCR beta CDR3 regions from RNA transcripts. A set of HTBI primers served as the primers for a first-round RT-PCR of the TCR CDR3. In TCRdb, the multiplex PCR reads were re-called with MiXCR into one record per CDR3 protein. The sample consists of around 570,000 distinct CDR3 sequences, around 20% of them appearing once. Sequenced: blood. Receptors were obtained from a man aged 35 to 55 with Graves' ophthalmopathy.

Many counts were recorded for this clonotype. This chain joins TRBV20-1 and TRBJ1-2; TRBD1 might be the D (5 bases). CDR1 and CDR2 (germline): DFQATT, SNEGSKA (reference sequence). V was cut by 5 bases and J by 6 bases, with 13 bases left in between. This CDR3 is 12 amino acids long. The CDR3 coding sequence is TGCAGTGCTTGGGGGGAGGGGCATGGCTACACCTTC. It codes for CSAWGEGHGYTF.

This clonotype has just a few counts. V and J are TRBV25-1 and TRBJ1-1, with D unresolved. Germline assignment: CDR1 MGHDK and CDR2 SYGVNS. V was trimmed by 1 base and J by 2 bases, leaving 11 bases between them. CDR3 length equals 15 residues. CDR3 region: CASSESRGHNTEAFF. As DNA, the CDR3 is TGTGCCAGCAGTGAATCCAGAGGGCATAACACTGAAGCTTTCTTT.